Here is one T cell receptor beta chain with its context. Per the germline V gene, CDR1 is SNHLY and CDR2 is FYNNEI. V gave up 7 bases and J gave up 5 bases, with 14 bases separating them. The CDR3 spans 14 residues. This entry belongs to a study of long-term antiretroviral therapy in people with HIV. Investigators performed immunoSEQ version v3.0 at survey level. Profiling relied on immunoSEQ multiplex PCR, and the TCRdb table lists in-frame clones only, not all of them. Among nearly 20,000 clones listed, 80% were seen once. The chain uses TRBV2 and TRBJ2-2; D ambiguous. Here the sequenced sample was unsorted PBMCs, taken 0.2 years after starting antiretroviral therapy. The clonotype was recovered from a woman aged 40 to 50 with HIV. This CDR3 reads CASTLGPETGELFF. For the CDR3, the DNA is TGTGCCAGCACCCTGGGTCCTGAAACCGGGGAGCTGTTTTTT.